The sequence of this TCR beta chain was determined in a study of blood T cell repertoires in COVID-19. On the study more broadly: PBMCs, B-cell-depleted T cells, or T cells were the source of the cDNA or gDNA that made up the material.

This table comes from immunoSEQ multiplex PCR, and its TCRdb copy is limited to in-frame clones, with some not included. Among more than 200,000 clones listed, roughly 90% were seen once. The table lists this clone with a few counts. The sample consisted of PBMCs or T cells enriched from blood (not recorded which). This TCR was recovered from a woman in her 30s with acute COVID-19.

The CDR3 DNA reads TGTGCCAGCAGCTTAGATGGTCGGGGAGCCTACGAGCAGTACTTC. It is translated as CASSLDGRGAYEQYF. The chain is built from TRBV7-2 and TRBJ2-7; tentatively, D is TRBD2 (5 bases). V gave up 1 base and J gave up 2 bases, with 12 bases separating them. The V gene's germline CDR1 is SGHTA and CDR2 FQGNSA. CDR3 length: 15 residues.